This T cell receptor (beta chain) was recovered during a study of blood T cell repertoires in COVID-19. Study as a whole: Sample material is recorded as cDNA or gDNA derived from T cells, B-cell-depleted T cells, or PBMCs.

Participants spanned ages roughly 18 to 95 years and resided in some 22 US areas. Participants were placed into cohorts based on the clinical history they reported. Recovered status in Cohort 3 required two negative PCRs, clearance, or symptom resolution. This CDR3 has 13 amino acids. The germline V gene has CDR1 LNHDA and CDR2 SQIVND (reference sequence). The ends were cut back, 3 bases at V and 2 bases at J, with 7 bases in the middle. Using immunoSEQ multiplex PCR, the repertoire was profiled, and TCRdb retains in-frame clones only, with some absent. The table has 450,000 to 500,000 clones, around nine tenths seen once.

The sequencing input was PBMCs or T cells enriched from blood (not recorded which). The J gene is TRBJ2-5, the V gene TRBV19; D gene uncertain. This receptor was taken from a woman aged 55-69 years who had recovered from COVID-19. CDR3 nucleotides: TGTGCCAGTAGTATGGCGAGGCAAGAGACCCAGTACTTC. Protein sequence: CASSMARQETQYF.